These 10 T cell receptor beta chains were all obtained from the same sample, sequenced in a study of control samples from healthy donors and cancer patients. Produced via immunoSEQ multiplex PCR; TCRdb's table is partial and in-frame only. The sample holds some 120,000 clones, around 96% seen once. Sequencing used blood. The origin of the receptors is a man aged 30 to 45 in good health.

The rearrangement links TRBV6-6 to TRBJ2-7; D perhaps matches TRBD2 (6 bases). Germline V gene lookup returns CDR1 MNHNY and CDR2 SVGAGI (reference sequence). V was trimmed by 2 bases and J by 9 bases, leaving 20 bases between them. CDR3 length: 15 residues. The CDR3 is CASSYMGGPQDGQYF. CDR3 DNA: TGTGCCAGCAGTTACATGGGGGGACCCCAAGACGGGCAGTACTTC.

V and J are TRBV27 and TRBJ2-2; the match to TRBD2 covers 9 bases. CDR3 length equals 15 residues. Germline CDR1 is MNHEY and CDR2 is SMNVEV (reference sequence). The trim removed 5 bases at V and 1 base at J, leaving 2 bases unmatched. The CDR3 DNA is TGTGCCAGCAGTCCTAGCGGGATGAACACCGGGGAGCTGTTTTTT. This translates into CASSPSGMNTGELFF.

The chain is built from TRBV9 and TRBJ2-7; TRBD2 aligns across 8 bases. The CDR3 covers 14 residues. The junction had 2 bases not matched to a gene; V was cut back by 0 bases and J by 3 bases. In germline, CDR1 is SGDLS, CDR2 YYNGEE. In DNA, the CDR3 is TGTGCCAGCAGCGTAGGTAGCGGGGACTACGAGCAGTACTTC. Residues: CASSVGSGDYEQYF. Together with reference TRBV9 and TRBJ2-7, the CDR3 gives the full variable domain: DSGVTQTPKHLITATGQRVTLRCSPRSGDLSVYWYQQSLDQGLQFLIQYYNGEERAKGNILERFSAQQFPDLHSELNLSSLELGDSALYFCASSVGSGDYEQYFGPGTRLTVT.

CDR3 sequence reads: CASSLGGGDQPQHF. CDR3 bases: TGTGCCAGCAGCTTGGGTGGAGGGGATCAGCCCCAGCATTTT. This rearrangement joins TRBV7-9 to TRBJ1-5, with D perhaps TRBD1 (5 bases). There are 14 residues in the CDR3. Deletions cut 3 bases from V and 5 bases from J, with 11 bases between. Germline CDR1 reads SEHNR; CDR2 reads FQNEAQ (reference sequence).

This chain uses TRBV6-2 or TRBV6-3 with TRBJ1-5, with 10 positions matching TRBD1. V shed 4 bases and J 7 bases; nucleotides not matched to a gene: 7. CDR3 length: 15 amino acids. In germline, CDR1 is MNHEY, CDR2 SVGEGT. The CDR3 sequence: CASSFGDRGRQPQHF. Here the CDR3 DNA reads TGTGCCAGCAGTTTTGGTGACAGGGGGCGACAGCCCCAGCATTTT.

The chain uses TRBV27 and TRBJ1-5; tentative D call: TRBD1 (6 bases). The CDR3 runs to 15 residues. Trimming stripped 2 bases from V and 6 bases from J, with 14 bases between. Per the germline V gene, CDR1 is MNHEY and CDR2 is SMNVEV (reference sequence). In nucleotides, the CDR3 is TGTGCCAGCAGTTTAGCTCCTGGAGGGGGTCAGCCCCAGCATTTT. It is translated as CASSLAPGGGQPQHF.

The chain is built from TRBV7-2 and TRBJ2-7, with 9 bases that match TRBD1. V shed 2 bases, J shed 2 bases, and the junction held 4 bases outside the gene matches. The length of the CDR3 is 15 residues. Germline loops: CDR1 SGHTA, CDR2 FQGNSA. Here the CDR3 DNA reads TGTGCCAGCAGCTTACGGGGACAGGGTCCCTACGAGCAGTACTTC. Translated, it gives CASSLRGQGPYEQYF.

The CDR3: CAWTTPGETQPQHF. CDR3 DNA: TGTGCCTGGACCACTCCAGGGGAGACTCAGCCCCAGCATTTT. V usage is TRBV30 and J usage is TRBJ1-5, with TRBD1 as a possible D gene (6 bases). Trimming pared 4 bases from V and 6 bases from J, leaving 16 bases between. CDR1 is GTSNPN, CDR2 SVGIG, per germline (reference sequence). This CDR3 comprises 14 residues.

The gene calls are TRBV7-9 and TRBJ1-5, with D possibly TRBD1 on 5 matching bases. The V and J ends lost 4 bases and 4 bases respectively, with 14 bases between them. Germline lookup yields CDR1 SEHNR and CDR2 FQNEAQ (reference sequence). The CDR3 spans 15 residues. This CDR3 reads CASSSWDRPNQPQHF. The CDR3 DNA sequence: TGTGCCAGCAGCTCATGGGACCGACCTAATCAGCCCCAGCATTTT. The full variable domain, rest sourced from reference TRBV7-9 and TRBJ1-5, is DTGVSQNPRHKITKRGQNVTFRCDPISEHNRLYWYRQTLGQGPEFLTYFQNEAQLEKSRLLSDRFSAERPKGSFSTLEIQRTEQGDSAMYLCASSSWDRPNQPQHFGDGTRLSIL.

CDR3 loop: CASSLYFRGQGENTEAFF. The CDR3 DNA sequence: TGTGCCAGCAGTTTATATTTTAGGGGACAGGGGGAGAACACTGAAGCTTTCTTT. The chain links TRBV27 to TRBJ1-1; 11 bases are a match to TRBD1. With 1 base clipped from V and 1 base from J, the junction kept 8 bases outside the gene matches. Germline V gene data show CDR1 as MNHEY and CDR2 as SMNVEV (reference sequence). The CDR3 consists of 18 residues.